The entry below describes one T cell receptor beta chain. Its specificity is unknown. The sample comes from a study of monozygotic twins with inflammatory bowel disease. Study-level results: Backing was not found for a single strong signal or clonotype associated with IBD. None of the different T cell subtypes could be distinguished from one another. TCRbeta inverse Simpson diversity was decreased in IBD patients versus healthy co-twins.

Germline CDR1 MNHEY, CDR2 SVGEGT. This CDR3 has 13 amino acids. TCRdb reanalyzed the 5' RACE reads and collapses them to one entry per CDR3 protein, without DNA. This sample's table has some 450,000 distinct CDR3 sequences. The chain employs TRBV6-2 or TRBV6-3 and TRBJ1-5. This TCR derives from a human donor with ulcerative colitis or Crohn's disease, or a healthy co-twin of an affected twin (not recorded which). The material sequenced was blood. The CDR3 loop is CASSYPSDQPQHF.